Following are 28 T cell receptor beta chains from one sample sequenced in a study of T cell clusters in autoimmune cytopenias. TRB was amplified by touch-down multiplex PCR, primer pools A and B combined. From its re-call of the multiplex PCR reads, TCRdb lists each CDR3 protein once, without DNA. This repertoire includes more than 5,500 distinct CDR3 sequences. Some 40,000 genome equivalents of blood DNA were amplified for TRB. These data were also filed under a second study, of T cell repertoires in aging, cancer and after chemotherapy.

The sample comprised peripheral blood. These receptors originate from a human donor in good health.

This chain connects TRBV7-9 to TRBJ2-6; TCRdb designates TRBD1, a call that cannot be tested without DNA. The CDR3 extends over 16 amino acids. CDR1 and CDR2 from the germline V gene are SEHNR and FQNEAQ (reference sequence). This CDR3 is CASSYDRYSGANVLTF.

The chain is built from TRBV11-2 and TRBJ1-1; TCRdb calls TRBD1, which cannot be checked without DNA. CDR3 size: 15 residues. Germline V gene sequence: CDR1 SGHAT, CDR2 FQNNGV. This chain's CDR3 is CASMGLIRANTEAFF.

This chain connects TRBV10-3 to TRBJ1-2; TCRdb proposes TRBD1, but this gene call is untestable without DNA. Germline CDR1 ENHRY, CDR2 SYGVKD. CDR3 length: 13 residues. This chain's CDR3 is CAIRARDSYGYTF.

This clonotype is identified as medium-sized from frequency. This sequence joins TRBV6-5 and TRBJ1-2; TCRdb names TRBD1, which stays unverified in the absence of DNA. This CDR3 is built from 20 residues. Germline loops: CDR1 MNHEY, CDR2 SVGAGI. CDR3 sequence: CASSRGQGSPYPYTNYGYTF.

This clonotype is medium-sized (0.01 to 0.1%) by frequency. This chain links TRBV19 with TRBJ1-4; TCRdb selects TRBD1, and the lack of DNA leaves this call unchecked. This CDR3 region has 19 residues. Germline CDR1 is LNHDA and CDR2 is SQIVND (reference sequence). The CDR3 sequence: CASSIDGTDAIATNEKLFF.

The rearrangement uses TRBV6-2 or TRBV6-3 and TRBJ1-1; with no DNA, the TCRdb D assignment of TRBD1 cannot be verified. From germline, CDR1 is MNHEY and CDR2 SVGEGT. The CDR3 loop spans 15 amino acids. CDR3 residues: CASSGTEVLNTEAFF.

CDR3 sequence: CASRRYRGDEQFF. The chain joins TRBV6-5 to TRBJ2-1; TCRdb picks TRBD1, but there is no DNA to check that call. Looked up from germline, CDR1 is MNHEY and CDR2 is SVGAGI. The CDR3 sequence is 13 residues long.

This clonotype is called medium-sized (0.01 to 0.1%) based on its frequency. The CDR3 here is CATSRDPAAEKLFF. The genes are TRBV15 and TRBJ1-4; as DNA is missing, the TRBD1 call by TCRdb cannot be tested. The CDR3 contains 14 residues. From germline, CDR1 is LNHNV and CDR2 YYDKDF (reference sequence).

The chain recombines TRBV30 with TRBJ2-1; lacking DNA, the TRBD2 call made by TCRdb goes unchecked. The CDR3 runs to 12 residues. Per the germline V gene, CDR1 is GTSNPN and CDR2 is SVGIG (reference sequence). This CDR3 reads CVGSGSYNEQFF.

The chain employs TRBV5-1 and TRBJ2-2; lacking DNA, the TRBD1 call made by TCRdb goes unchecked. Per the germline V gene, CDR1 is SGHRS and CDR2 is YFSETQ. CDR3 length: 14 amino acids. The CDR3 sequence is CASRGGSPTGELFF.

The rearrangement uses TRBV11-2 and TRBJ2-1. This CDR3 region has 11 residues. The germline CDR1 and CDR2 sequences are SGHAT and FQNNGV. The CDR3 loop reads CASRIDFEQFF.

The chain employs TRBV7-2 and TRBJ1-3; TCRdb outputs TRBD1, but without DNA this stays unchecked. Germline V gene lookup returns CDR1 SGHTA and CDR2 FQGNSA. This CDR3 has 14 amino acids. CDR3 region: CASSLFQGGNTIYF.

V is TRBV12-3 or TRBV12-4 and J is TRBJ1-1. The CDR3 spans 11 residues. CDR3 region: CASSINTEAFF.

According to its frequency, this clonotype is medium-sized. The J gene is TRBJ2-1, the V gene TRBV5-1; TCRdb proposes TRBD2, but this gene call is untestable without DNA. Germline V gene data show CDR1 as SGHRS and CDR2 as YFSETQ. The CDR3 contains 16 residues. The CDR3 here is CASRPSSGSKRDEQFF.

Its frequency marks this clonotype as medium-sized. This chain links TRBV6-1 with TRBJ1-2; TCRdb selects TRBD1, and the lack of DNA leaves this call unchecked. The CDR3 extends over 15 amino acids. Germline-derived CDR1 and CDR2 are MNHNS and SASEGT. CDR3 amino acids: CASSDVNRGNYGYTF.

J is TRBJ2-7 and V is TRBV10-3. This CDR3 comprises 11 residues. The V gene's germline CDR1 is ENHRY and CDR2 SYGVKD. CDR3: CAISELSEQFF.

This chain uses TRBV15 with TRBJ2-5; TCRdb names TRBD2, which stays unverified in the absence of DNA. Germline values: CDR1 LNHNV, CDR2 YYDKDF (reference sequence). The CDR3 runs to 16 residues. CDR3 sequence reads: CATSRGTSGGAETQYF.

The gene calls are TRBV18 and TRBJ2-5; there is no DNA to check the TCRdb D call of TRBD1. The germline V gene encodes CDR1 KGHSH and CDR2 LQKENI. CDR3 length equals 15 residues. CDR3 in amino acids: CASSPDTTGPETQYF.

This clonotype is medium-sized by frequency. The CDR3 protein is CASQKGLTNTGELFF. This chain connects TRBV12-3 or TRBV12-4 to TRBJ2-2; TCRdb picks TRBD2, but there is no DNA to check that call. The CDR3 covers 15 residues.

The rearrangement joins TRBV7-9 to TRBJ1-2. CDR3 length equals 14 residues. Germline V lookup: CDR1 SEHNR, CDR2 FQNEAQ (reference sequence). CDR3 sequence: CASSLSNSNYGYTF.

In terms of frequency, this clonotype is medium-sized. CDR3 residues: CASSSQGGETQYF. This chain links TRBV6-2 or TRBV6-3 with TRBJ2-5; the D gene TCRdb calls, TRBD1, cannot be checked with no DNA. The CDR3 is 13 amino acids. CDR1 is MNHEY, CDR2 SVGEGT, per germline.

This clonotype is deemed medium-sized (0.01 to 0.1%) by its frequency. This chain joins TRBV5-1 and TRBJ2-1. This CDR3 is 16 amino acids long. The germline gives CDR1 SGHRS, CDR2 YFSETQ. The CDR3: CASSLDARSSYNEQFF.

This clonotype is deemed medium-sized by its frequency. The chain links TRBV11-1 to TRBJ1-1; TCRdb picks TRBD1, but there is no DNA to check that call. The length of the CDR3 is 14 residues. CDR1 and CDR2 from the germline V gene are SGHAT and FQDESV (reference sequence). The CDR3 protein is CASSLSGGRTEAFF.

The chain uses TRBV20-1 and TRBJ2-3; the D call from TCRdb, TRBD2, cannot be confirmed without DNA. The germline V gene has CDR1 DFQATT and CDR2 SNEGSKA (reference sequence). The CDR3 is 12 amino acids. CDR3: CSARGGADTQYF.

The chain combines TRBV20-1 with TRBJ1-2; TCRdb outputs TRBD1, but without DNA this stays unchecked. Germline assignment: CDR1 DFQATT and CDR2 SNEGSKA (reference sequence). The CDR3 covers 12 residues. CDR3 amino acids: CSATGTGWGYTF.

Considering frequency, this clonotype is medium-sized. This rearrangement joins TRBV24-1 to TRBJ2-3. Germline V gene data show CDR1 as KGHDR and CDR2 as SFDVKD. The CDR3 is 12 residues long. This CDR3 is CATAGPRDTQYF.

By frequency, this clonotype registers large (0.1 to 1%). The chain carries TRBV11-1 and TRBJ2-5; TCRdb names TRBD2, which stays unverified in the absence of DNA. The CDR3 is 11 residues long. CDR1 is SGHAT and CDR2 is FQDESV in the germline V gene (reference sequence). The CDR3 here is CASSSRRTQYF. Looking up the rest from reference TRBV11-1 and TRBJ2-5 gives the full variable domain: EAEVAQSPRYKITEKSQAVAFWCDPISGHATLYWYRQILGQGPELLVQFQDESVVDDSQLPKDRFSAERLKGVDSTLKIQPAELGDSAMYLCASSSRRTQYFGPGTRLLVL.

The chain carries TRBV7-9 and TRBJ1-6. Germline V gives CDR1 SEHNR, CDR2 FQNEAQ (reference sequence). The CDR3 length is 12 residues. CDR3 protein: CASREGNSPLHF.